These 18 T cell receptor beta chains were all obtained from the same sample, sequenced in a study of CD8+ T cells in alopecia areata. Lesional scalp tissue (obtained by punch biopsy) and peripheral blood were collected from alopecia areata patients. Extraction of RNA preceded its reverse transcription into cDNA, which served as the sequencing template. Sequenced by immunoSEQ multiplex PCR; TCRdb stores in-frame clones only, minus some. Of about 20,000 clones listed, more than 50% are singletons. The sample was skin, taken at week 0. Source of these receptors: a human donor with alopecia areata.

The V and J genes are TRBV4-1 and TRBJ2-1; TRBD2 matches at 8 bases. Trimming cost V 0 bases and J 9 bases; bases outside gene matches: 7. CDR3 size: 15 residues. Germline loops: CDR1 MGHRA, CDR2 YSYEKL. CDR3 residues: CASSQEGFGRVEQFF. CDR3 DNA: TGCGCCAGCAGCCAAGAAGGATTCGGGAGGGTTGAGCAGTTCTTC.

The chain has TRBV29-1 and TRBJ2-3; tentative D call: TRBD2 (6 bases). In germline, CDR1 is SQVTM, CDR2 ANQGSEA. This CDR3 is 15 amino acids long. The V end was cut by 7 bases, the J end by 0 bases, with 17 bases between. The CDR3 bases are TGCAGCGGTGGAGGAGGGACTGGAAGCACAGATACGCAGTATTTT. It codes for CSGGGGTGSTDTQYF.

The CDR3, as DNA: TGTGCCAGCACACCCCGGACGGAGGCAGATACGCAGTATTTT. Protein sequence: CASTPRTEADTQYF. This chain uses TRBV2 with TRBJ2-3; perhaps TRBD2 as D (5 bases). The germline CDR1 and CDR2 sequences are SNHLY and FYNNEI. This CDR3 has 14 amino acids. V lost 7 bases, J lost 4 bases, and 15 bases lay in between.

This clone was found once. The V and J genes are TRBV6-6 and TRBJ2-3; TRBD1 aligns across 7 bases. Germline CDR1 and CDR2: MNHNY and SVGAGI (reference sequence). CDR3 size: 16 residues. V was pared by 5 bases and J by 3 bases, with 11 bases of the junction left unmatched. CDR3 sequence reads: CASSGYGQVRTDTQYF. In nucleotides, the CDR3 is TGTGCCAGCAGTGGGTATGGACAGGTTAGGACAGATACGCAGTATTTT.

The chain recombines TRBV11-2 with TRBJ2-1; TRBD2 matches 8 bases. Germline V lookup: CDR1 SGHAT, CDR2 FQNNGV. V was clipped by 5 bases and J by 3 bases; unmatched bases: 6. The length of the CDR3 is 15 residues. The CDR3 DNA follows: TGTGCCAGCAGCCTACTAGCGGATCGCTACAATGAGCAGTTCTTC. Translated, it gives CASSLLADRYNEQFF.

The rearrangement joins TRBV5-1 to TRBJ2-2, with D tentatively TRBD1 (6 bases). The CDR3 is made up of 14 amino acids. The V gene lost 7 bases and the J gene lost 5 bases, with 15 bases spanning the gap. The germline CDR1 and CDR2 sequences are SGHRS and YFSETQ. In nucleotides, the CDR3 is TGCGCCAGCCAAGATCCACAGGGTACCGGGGAGCTGTTTTTT. As protein: CASQDPQGTGELFF.

This clone turned up a few times. The gene calls are TRBV5-1 and TRBJ1-1; D not resolved. The CDR3 totals 14 residues. The V gene's germline CDR1 is SGHRS and CDR2 YFSETQ. V was trimmed by 5 bases and J by 1 base, leaving 12 bases between them. The DNA for the CDR3 is TGCGCCAGCAGTGGAGAAGTTACGAACACTGAAGCTTTCTTT. Translating gives CASSGEVTNTEAFF.

This chain uses TRBV6-1 with TRBJ2-1; D possibly matches TRBD1 or TRBD2 (7 bases each). CDR1 and CDR2 from the germline V gene are MNHNS and SASEGT. CDR3 length equals 14 residues. The V and J ends lost 6 bases and 8 bases respectively, with 17 bases between them. The CDR3 coding sequence is TGTGCCAGCAGACCCAGGGGGGGCCGGGATGAGCAGTTCTTC. Residues: CASRPRGGRDEQFF.

The genes are TRBV21-1 and TRBJ2-3; the D call in the table, TRBD1, was not verified against the DNA. TRBV21-1 is described as a pseudogene. The CDR3 is made up of 15 amino acids. The CDR3 region is CASSKFYRVTDTQYF. The CDR3 DNA reads TGTGCCAGCAGCAAATTTTACAGGGTGACAGATACGCAGTATTTT.

This chain connects TRBV2 to TRBJ2-7; 9 nucleotides align to TRBD1. In germline, CDR1 is SNHLY, CDR2 FYNNEI. The CDR3 has 14 residues. Trimming removed 6 bases from V and 4 bases from J; junction bases left unmatched: 7. The DNA for the CDR3 is TGTGCCAGCAGGATGGACAGGGGAAGGTACGAGCAGTACTTC. Its protein product is CASRMDRGRYEQYF.

The J gene is TRBJ2-7, the V gene TRBV6-5, with D perhaps matching TRBD1 (5 bases). V dropped 2 bases and J dropped 4 bases, with 12 bases sitting between them. The CDR3 is 14 amino acids. The germline CDR1 and CDR2 sequences are MNHEY and SVGAGI. The DNA of the CDR3 is TGTGCCAGCAGTTACGGGGCAGGGTATTACGAGCAGTACTTC. This translates into CASSYGAGYYEQYF.

V and J are TRBV4-1 and TRBJ1-3; D unresolved. CDR1 and CDR2 from the germline V gene are MGHRA and YSYEKL. V was trimmed by 0 bases and J by 0 bases, leaving 9 bases between them. This CDR3 has 16 amino acids. The CDR3 sequence: CASSQDRVASGNTIYF. The CDR3 bases are TGCGCCAGCAGCCAAGATAGGGTGGCCTCTGGAAACACCATATATTTT.

This clone was counted only a few times. The chain employs TRBV5-4 and TRBJ2-7; either TRBD1 or TRBD2 may fit D (5 bases each). The germline gives CDR1 SGHNT, CDR2 YYREEE (reference sequence). The CDR3 sequence is 15 residues long. Between the trimmed V and J ends, which lost 4 bases and 5 bases, there was a span of 19 bases. CDR3 amino acids: CASSQKGAGPDEQYF. Here the CDR3 DNA reads TGTGCCAGCAGCCAGAAAGGGGCGGGTCCAGACGAGCAGTACTTC.

J is TRBJ1-2 and V is TRBV4-1; TRBD1 matches 8 bases. Germline-derived CDR1 and CDR2 are MGHRA and YSYEKL. This CDR3 is built from 15 residues. V shed 0 bases and J 8 bases; nucleotides not matched to a gene: 8. In DNA, the CDR3 is TGCGCCAGCAGCCAAGATGCGAGTGACAGGGGAGGCTACACCTTC. Amino acids: CASSQDASDRGGYTF.

V and J are TRBV4-2 and TRBJ1-2; D is unclear. This CDR3 comprises 15 residues. Looked up from germline, CDR1 is LGHNA and CDR2 is YNFKEQ. V was cut by 1 base and J by 2 bases, with 11 bases left in between. CDR3 DNA sequence: TGTGCCAGCAGCCAAGTAAAGCTTTGGAACTATGGCTACACCTTC. It codes for CASSQVKLWNYGYTF.

The chain has TRBV9 and TRBJ2-2; the D gene is possibly TRBD1 (8 bases). V was cut by 7 bases and J by 6 bases, with 16 bases left in between. The germline V gene has CDR1 SGDLS and CDR2 YYNGEE. CDR3 length equals 14 residues. This CDR3 is CASGQGGIPGELFF. The CDR3 DNA reads TGTGCCAGCGGACAGGGAGGGATCCCCGGGGAGCTGTTTTTT.

To note about this clone: One end of the junction varies from germline; a read error may be responsible. J is TRBJ2-1 and V is TRBV4-1; 8 nucleotides agree with TRBD1. The CDR3 spans 14 residues. The germline V gene has CDR1 MGHRA and CDR2 YSYEKL. The CDR3 sequence: CASSQADRANEQFF. The CDR3 DNA sequence: TGTGCCAGCAGCCAAGCGGACAGGGCAAATGAGCAGTTCTTC.

This clone was counted a few times. The rearrangement uses TRBV6-6 and TRBJ2-1; the D gene is possibly TRBD2 (6 bases). Trimming stripped 7 bases from V and 5 bases from J, with 15 bases between. CDR1 and CDR2 from the germline V gene are MNHNY and SVGAGI (reference sequence). The CDR3 is made up of 14 amino acids. The CDR3 spells CASTFGGNHNEQFF. For the CDR3, the DNA is TGTGCCAGCACCTTCGGAGGGAACCACAATGAGCAGTTCTTC.